The text below deals with one T cell receptor (beta chain). The target of this receptor is not known. Base quality data are lacking; no much larger clone is found one base away. This specimen comes from a study of brain T cells in children with intractable seizures (dated by TCRdb to the early 2020s). About the study as a whole: Resected brain tissue from some 49 pediatric epilepsy surgery cases was initially screened for immune gene transcripts with a NanoString immunology panel. Among the approximately 12 selected surgery cases, eight also had pre-surgery blood sequenced, leaving four with brain tissue only.

V drops 5 bases and J drops 4 bases, leaving 6 bases in between. The cysteine opens and the phenylalanine closes a CDR3 of 11 amino acids. The DNA shown is the 33-base CDR3, in frame from base 1. The germline V gene specifies MGHRA as CDR1 and YSYEKL as CDR2. The immunoSEQ assay was used to generate TCR beta chain sequences from genomic DNA. The study's own analysis went as follows. Any CDR3 sequence that did not begin with the conserved framework cysteine at position 104 was removed by hand. To get clonality, the normalized Shannon's Diversity Index was subtracted from one, giving values from 0 (maximal diversity) to 1 (oligoclonal). To check whether a given CDR3 had different frequencies in two samples, for example brain versus blood, chi-squared comparison-of-proportions tests were used. Public clonotypes were identified through searches of immuneACCESS, and similarity to known antiviral clonotypes was evaluated with the VDJdb browser. TCRdb provides this immuneACCESS table in a form limited to in-frame rearrangements. Some clones are lacking; in checked studies, under half of them reflect an unresolved V gene, and why the rest are absent is not known. V and J calls and clone size are those listed in that table; D and trimming were worked out from the DNA. The table for this sample lists hundreds of thousands of clones; roughly 92% of them were counted only once. Of the sample, 4.5% to 7% falls within the top ten clones.

The time point label, read with the paper, signifies: blood from clinic visit 5 months post-surgery; TSC patient then seizure free. The surgery cases with the highest brain T cell transcript signatures were chosen for TCR beta chain sequencing of brain tissue, and also of blood when blood was available. Prior to surgery, the patients had been treated with at least one anti-epileptic drug. The TCR-sequenced patients were children whose drug-resistant epilepsy was caused by tuberous sclerosis complex, focal cortical dysplasia, Rasmussen encephalitis or hemimegalencephaly. The Monarch genomic DNA purification kit was used to extract bulk genomic DNA from unsorted brain tissue and whole blood. The study at large found these results: Because sequencing depth was different between pre-surgery and post-surgery blood, clones absent from the pre-surgery sample may reflect undersampling. Viral specificity was inferred only from CDR3 sequence similarity, and patients' HCMV serostatus was unknown.

The V and J segments used are TRBV4-1 and TRBJ2-7, with no D gene named confidently. This TCR was recovered from a boy less than two years old with tuberous sclerosis and intractable seizures. The sequenced sample was peripheral blood, obtained 5 to 6 months after surgery. The CDR3 protein is CASSGKYEQYF. The DNA sequence follows: TGCGCCAGCAGCGGTAAATACGAGCAGTACTTC.